What follows are 32 T cell receptor beta chains derived from one specimen sequenced in a study of T cell repertoires in cytomegalovirus infection. TCRdb reprocessed the reads via MiXCR and lists one record per CDR3 protein. The sample has hundreds of thousands of distinct CDR3 sequences, around 35% seen once. No cognate antigen is known for these TCRs. The sample consisted of cultured PBMCs, taken from culture after CMV antigen stimulation. These receptors were taken from a human donor in good health (CMV status not recorded). Some clones in this sample may be carry-over from other donors' samples.

The chain recombines TRBV15 with TRBJ2-1; no reliable D call. This CDR3 has 14 amino acids. The V gene lost 1 base and the J gene lost 4 bases, with 8 bases spanning the gap. CDR1 LNHNV and CDR2 YYDKDF come from the germline V gene (reference sequence). CDR3 sequence reads: CATSRVAGYNEQFF. The CDR3, as DNA: TGTGCCACCAGCAGAGTGGCAGGTTACAATGAGCAGTTCTTC.

This clonotype has more than one count but fewer than ten. The chain employs TRBV7-2 and TRBJ1-5; maybe TRBD1 (5 bases). The V gene's germline CDR1 is SGHTA and CDR2 FQGNSA. Trimming removed 5 bases from V and 6 bases from J, with 11 bases in between. The CDR3 length is 13 residues. The CDR3 reads CASSPGMGQPQHF. The DNA of the CDR3 is TGTGCCAGCAGCCCAGGGATGGGTCAGCCCCAGCATTTT.

The table lists this clonotype with many counts. This sequence joins TRBV7-6 and TRBJ1-6; 8 nucleotides line up with TRBD1. Per the germline V gene, CDR1 is SGHVS and CDR2 is FNYEAQ. This CDR3 has 16 amino acids. V dropped 2 bases and J dropped 10; count of bases not matched to a gene: 10. The CDR3 reads CASSLSPGQGGSPLHF. The CDR3 coding sequence is TGTGCCAGCAGCTTATCCCCCGGACAGGGAGGATCACCCCTCCACTTT.

This clonotype appeared a few times. The V call is TRBV28, the J call TRBJ2-3; 7 nucleotides align to TRBD1. Germline V gene sequence: CDR1 MDHEN, CDR2 SYDVKM. Unmatched junction bases numbered 8, after V lost 7 bases and J lost 1 base. The CDR3 is 15 residues long. DNA for the CDR3: TGTGCCAGCACCACAAACAGGGGAGGCACAGATACGCAGTATTTT. Its translation is CASTTNRGGTDTQYF.

This clonotype was counted only a few times. The chain carries TRBV27 and TRBJ1-2; 11 bases fit TRBD1. CDR3 length equals 14 residues. CDR1 is MNHEY and CDR2 is SMNVEV in the germline V gene (reference sequence). J gave up 7 bases and V 4 bases, and 5 bases lay outside the gene matches. The CDR3 spells CASSSFGQGAGYTF. In DNA, the CDR3 is TGTGCCAGCAGTTCCTTTGGACAGGGGGCTGGCTACACCTTC.

This clonotype was seen more than once but under ten times. The V call is TRBV27, the J call TRBJ2-1; D is possibly TRBD2 (6 bases). CDR3 length: 15 amino acids. Per germline, CDR1 MNHEY and CDR2 SMNVEV (reference sequence). V was shortened by 4 bases and J by 0 bases, with 10 bases between the two germline ends. This CDR3 is CASSSSEGSYNEQFF. As DNA, the CDR3 is TGTGCCAGCAGTTCTAGCGAAGGCTCCTACAATGAGCAGTTCTTC.

This clonotype was recorded at least ten times. The V gene is TRBV11-2, the J gene TRBJ1-3, with D possibly being TRBD1 (5 bases). The CDR3 sequence is 16 residues long. The V end was cut by 0 bases, the J end by 0 bases, with 9 bases between. Germline V CDR1 and CDR2: SGHAT, FQNNGV. The CDR3 region is CASSLDPGGSGNTIYF. CDR3 nucleotides: TGTGCCAGCAGCTTAGATCCGGGGGGCTCTGGAAACACCATATATTTT.

V usage is TRBV11-2 and J usage is TRBJ2-1; tentatively, D is TRBD2 (5 bases). Per the germline V gene, CDR1 is SGHAT and CDR2 is FQNNGV. V was cut by 5 bases and J by 8 bases, with 13 bases left in between. The CDR3 spans 13 residues. CDR3 region: CASSPRYGDEQFF. The CDR3 DNA sequence: TGTGCCAGCAGCCCCCGCTACGGGGATGAGCAGTTCTTC.

The V and J genes are TRBV15 and TRBJ2-2, with 13 bases identical to TRBD2. V lost 5 bases to trimming and J lost 7 bases; unmatched junction nucleotides: 10. The CDR3 is made up of 17 amino acids. Germline-derived CDR1 and CDR2 are LNHNV and YYDKDF (reference sequence). CDR3 protein: CATSDGGLAGAGGELFF. DNA of the CDR3: TGTGCCACCAGCGATGGAGGACTAGCGGGAGCAGGCGGGGAGCTGTTTTTT. The full variable domain, completed using reference TRBV15 and TRBJ2-2, is DAMVIQNPRYQVTQFGKPVTLSCSQTLNHNVMYWYQQKSSQAPKLLFHYYDKDFNNEADTPDNFQSRRPNTSFCFLDIRSPGLGDTAMYLCATSDGGLAGAGGELFFGEGSRLTVL.

The J gene is TRBJ2-5, the V gene TRBV6-8; 9 bases agree with TRBD2. The germline V gene has CDR1 MNHGY and CDR2 SAAAGT. The V segment lost 7 bases and the J segment 4 bases; nucleotides outside the gene matches: 4. This CDR3 has 13 residues. CDR3 protein: CASKVAGAETQYF. In DNA, the CDR3 is TGTGCCAGCAAGGTAGCGGGAGCAGAGACCCAGTACTTC.

This clonotype was observed a handful of times. The chain carries TRBV7-2 and TRBJ1-3; 7 positions agree with TRBD1. Per the germline V gene, CDR1 is SGHTA and CDR2 is FQGNSA. The CDR3 is 15 amino acids. The junction had 5 bases not matched to a gene; V was cut back by 4 bases and J by 2 bases. The chain's CDR3 is CASSSTGDTGNTIYF. Written as DNA, the CDR3 is TGTGCCAGCAGCTCCACAGGGGATACTGGAAACACCATATATTTT.

The rearrangement uses TRBV10-3 and TRBJ2-3, with D hard to call. Trimming took 3 bases from V and 0 from J, leaving 13 bases between them. Per the germline V gene, CDR1 is ENHRY and CDR2 is SYGVKD. This CDR3 spans 16 amino acids. CDR3 DNA sequence: TGTGCCATCAGTGAAAGGGCAGACACTAGCACAGATACGCAGTATTTT. As protein: CAISERADTSTDTQYF.

This clonotype has more than one count but fewer than ten. This sequence joins TRBV6-1 and TRBJ1-5, with D tentatively TRBD1 (5 bases). This CDR3 is 17 amino acids long. The V gene lost 6 bases and the J gene lost 0 bases, with 18 bases spanning the gap. CDR1 is MNHNS and CDR2 is SASEGT in the germline V gene. The CDR3 sequence is CASSPDIPWDSNQPQHF. The CDR3 nucleotides are TGTGCCAGCAGCCCGGACATTCCGTGGGATAGCAATCAGCCCCAGCATTTT.

The CDR3 nucleotides are TGTGCCAGCAGCCCAAGACAGGGGAGGGCATTCAATCAGCCCCAGCATTTT. This translates into CASSPRQGRAFNQPQHF. This chain connects TRBV12-3 or TRBV12-4 to TRBJ1-5; the match to TRBD1 covers 8 bases. This CDR3 is built from 17 residues. V trimming: 6 bases; J trimming: 3 bases; junction bases outside the gene matches: 13.

This clonotype was found many times. The gene calls are TRBV7-2 and TRBJ2-5, with 7 nucleotides matching TRBD2. This CDR3 comprises 13 residues. Trimming cost V 3 bases and J 7 bases; bases outside gene matches: 5. The germline gives CDR1 SGHTA, CDR2 FQGNSA. CDR3 region: CASSFTGGGTQYF. CDR3 sequence (DNA): TGTGCCAGCAGCTTTACGGGAGGAGGGACCCAGTACTTC.

This rearrangement joins TRBV12-3 or TRBV12-4 to TRBJ1-6; no clear D gene. Trimming left V 2 bases short and J 10 bases short, with 9 bases between. This CDR3 is 13 amino acids long. This CDR3 reads CASSLTVGSPLHF. The CDR3 nucleotides are TGTGCCAGCAGTTTAACAGTTGGATCACCCCTCCACTTT.

This clonotype showed up many times. This chain uses TRBV12-3 or TRBV12-4 with TRBJ1-2, with D possibly being TRBD1 (6 bases). Between the trimmed V and J ends, which lost 0 bases and 2 bases, there was a span of 10 bases. The CDR3 is 15 amino acids. The CDR3 DNA reads as TGTGCCAGCAGTTTAGCAGGAACAGGGAACTATGGCTACACCTTC. Encoded protein: CASSLAGTGNYGYTF.

The rearrangement links TRBV7-8 to TRBJ1-1, with D unresolved. The CDR3 length is 15 residues. The germline V gene has CDR1 SGHVS and CDR2 FQNEAQ. V dropped 5 bases and J dropped 0 bases, with 13 bases sitting between them. Here the CDR3 DNA reads TGTGCCAGCAGCCCCTATACGACATTGAACACTGAAGCTTTCTTT. The encoded protein is CASSPYTTLNTEAFF. Together with reference TRBV7-8 and TRBJ1-1, the CDR3 gives the full variable domain: GAGVSQSPRYKVAKRGQDVALRCDPISGHVSLFWYQQALGQGPEFLTYFQNEAQLDKSGLPSDRFFAERPEGSVSTLKIQRTQQEDSAVYLCASSPYTTLNTEAFFGQGTRLTVV.

V gene TRBV6-2 or TRBV6-3 combines with J gene TRBJ2-5; 7 positions match TRBD1. V gave up 7 bases and J gave up 1 base; unmatched junction bases: 12. The CDR3 sequence is 16 residues long. Germline CDR1 MNHEY, CDR2 SVGEGT. This chain's CDR3 is CASKGVTGTIQETQYF. As DNA, the CDR3 is TGTGCCAGCAAAGGAGTGACAGGGACCATCCAAGAGACCCAGTACTTC.

The gene calls are TRBV18 and TRBJ2-7; D could derive from TRBD1 or TRBD2 (5 bases each). CDR1 is KGHSH and CDR2 is LQKENI in the germline V gene. This CDR3 comprises 14 residues. Trimming cost V 5 bases and J 4 bases, with 15 bases left between them. The CDR3 DNA reads TGTGCCAGCTCAGCCTCCGGGGCCCCATACGAGCAGTACTTC. Translation gives CASSASGAPYEQYF.

This clonotype was seen more than once but under ten times. This chain joins TRBV11-2 and TRBJ1-2; weak D call: TRBD1 (5 bases). CDR1 SGHAT and CDR2 FQNNGV come from the germline V gene. V was cut by 5 bases and J by 1 base, with 20 bases left in between. The CDR3 spans 17 residues. The CDR3 region has the DNA TGTGCCAGCAGCCCCACGATGGGTGGGGCGTATAACTATGGCTACACCTTC. The encoded protein is CASSPTMGGAYNYGYTF.

The chain carries TRBV20-1 and TRBJ2-1; D is perhaps TRBD1 (5 bases). CDR1 and CDR2 from the germline V gene are DFQATT and SNEGSKA (reference sequence). The CDR3 sequence is 14 residues long. Trimming took 3 bases from V and 8 from J, leaving 17 bases between them. The CDR3 reads CSASRSRAVHEQFF. Here the CDR3 DNA reads TGCAGTGCTAGTAGGTCCAGGGCGGTTCATGAGCAGTTCTTC.

The rearrangement links TRBV4-1 to TRBJ1-4; D gene uncertain. Germline V CDR1 and CDR2: MGHRA, YSYEKL. V gave up 1 base and J gave up 3 bases, with 9 bases separating them. This CDR3 contains 15 residues. In DNA form, the CDR3 reads TGCGCCAGCAGCCAAGTCAGTCGGCCTAATGAAAAACTGTTTTTT. Amino acid sequence: CASSQVSRPNEKLFF.

This clonotype was found a few times. The gene calls are TRBV19 and TRBJ2-2; D ambiguous. The CDR3 covers 13 residues. The V end was cut by 1 base, the J end by 0 bases, with 0 bases between. Per the germline V gene, CDR1 is LNHDA and CDR2 is SQIVND (reference sequence). CDR3 in DNA: TGTGCCAGTAGTATAGCGAACACCGGGGAGCTGTTTTTT. Translated: CASSIANTGELFF.

This clonotype has at least ten counts. The CDR3 is CASSLVGGQAYEQYF. The CDR3, as DNA: TGTGCCAGCAGCTTAGTGGGTGGCCAGGCCTACGAGCAGTACTTC. This chain connects TRBV7-2 to TRBJ2-7; D ambiguous. Germline loops: CDR1 SGHTA, CDR2 FQGNSA. The CDR3 has 15 amino acids. The germline V and J ends were trimmed by 1 base and 2 bases, with 12 bases remaining between them.

This chain uses TRBV6-1 with TRBJ2-1; 7 positions match TRBD2. V shed 6 bases and J 15 bases; nucleotides not matched to a gene: 20. In germline, CDR1 is MNHNS, CDR2 SASEGT. This CDR3 spans 15 amino acids. The CDR3 coding sequence is TGTGCCAGCAGAGGGGAGCGGGACGTAAGGTCATCGCGGTTCTTC. Translated, it gives CASRGERDVRSSRFF.

The chain employs TRBV18 and TRBJ2-1; D possibly corresponds to TRBD2 (6 bases). Trimming stripped 3 bases from V and 2 bases from J, with 14 bases between. This CDR3 is built from 16 residues. Germline CDR1 is KGHSH and CDR2 is LQKENI. The CDR3, as DNA: TGTGCCAGCTCACCGACCCGGGGGACGCCCTACAATGAGCAGTTCTTC. Translating gives CASSPTRGTPYNEQFF. The variable domain in full, completed from reference TRBV18 and TRBJ2-1, reads NAGVMQNPRHLVRRRGQEARLRCSPMKGHSHVYWYRQLPEEGLKFMVYLQKENIIDESGMPKERFSAEFPKEGPSILRIQQVVRGDSAAYFCASSPTRGTPYNEQFFGPGTRLTVL.

This clonotype showed up just a few times. The chain links TRBV7-9 to TRBJ2-5, with 7 bases matching TRBD1. Trimming removed 5 bases from V and 0 bases from J; junction bases left unmatched: 6. Germline lookup yields CDR1 SEHNR and CDR2 FQNEAQ (reference sequence). The CDR3 is 15 amino acids. The CDR3 reads CASSQFDRDQETQYF. For the CDR3, the DNA is TGTGCCAGCAGCCAATTCGACAGGGACCAAGAGACCCAGTACTTC.

This clonotype occurred many times. J is TRBJ1-5 and V is TRBV7-2; D is undetermined. From germline, CDR1 is SGHTA and CDR2 FQGNSA. The V and J ends lost 1 base and 4 bases respectively, with 8 bases between them. This CDR3 has 14 residues. The CDR3 nucleotides read TGTGCCAGCAGCTTAGGCGAGAAGAATCAGCCCCAGCATTTT. Residues: CASSLGEKNQPQHF.

The V gene is TRBV6-2 or TRBV6-3, the J gene TRBJ2-2, with 7 positions matching TRBD1. V shed 5 bases, J shed 6 bases, and the junction held 6 bases outside the gene matches. From germline, CDR1 is MNHEY and CDR2 SVGEGT. The CDR3 contains 14 residues. The CDR3 loop reads CASSTDQGAGELFF. CDR3 sequence (DNA): TGTGCCAGCAGTACCGACCAGGGGGCCGGGGAGCTGTTTTTT.

The J gene is TRBJ2-1, the V gene TRBV7-6; perhaps TRBD2 as D (6 bases). The V and J ends lost 1 base and 6 bases respectively, with 10 bases between them. This CDR3 contains 14 residues. Germline loops: CDR1 SGHVS, CDR2 FNYEAQ. The CDR3 loop is CASSLDGSGNEQFF. The CDR3 DNA follows: TGTGCCAGCAGCTTAGACGGGAGTGGCAATGAGCAGTTCTTC.

This sequence joins TRBV10-3 and TRBJ2-5; the D gene is possibly TRBD1 (6 bases). The CDR3 is 14 amino acids. Deletions cut 3 bases from V and 2 bases from J, with 10 bases between. Germline V gene data show CDR1 as ENHRY and CDR2 as SYGVKD. CDR3 sequence (DNA): TGTGCCATCAGTGATAAGGACAGTCAAGAGACCCAGTACTTC. It is translated as CAISDKDSQETQYF.